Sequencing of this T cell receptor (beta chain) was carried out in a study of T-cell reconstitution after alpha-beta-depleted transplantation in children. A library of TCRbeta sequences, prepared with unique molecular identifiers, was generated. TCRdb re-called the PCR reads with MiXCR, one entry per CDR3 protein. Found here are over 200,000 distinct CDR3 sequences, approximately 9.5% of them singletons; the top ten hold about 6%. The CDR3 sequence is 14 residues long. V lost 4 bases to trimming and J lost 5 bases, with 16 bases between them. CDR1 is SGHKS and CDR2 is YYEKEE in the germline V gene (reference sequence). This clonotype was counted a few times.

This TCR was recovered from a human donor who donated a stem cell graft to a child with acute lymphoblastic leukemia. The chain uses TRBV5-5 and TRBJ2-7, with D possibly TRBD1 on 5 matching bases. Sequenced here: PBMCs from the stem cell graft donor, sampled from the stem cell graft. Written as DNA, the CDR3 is TGTGCCAGCAGCGGGGCAGGGCCGAATCACGAGCAGTACTTC. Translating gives CASSGAGPNHEQYF. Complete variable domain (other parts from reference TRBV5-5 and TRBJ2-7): DAGVTQSPTHLIKTRGQQVTLRCSPISGHKSVSWYQQVLGQGPQFIFQYYEKEERGRGNFPDRFSARQFPNYSSELNVNALLLGDSALYLCASSGAGPNHEQYFGPGTRLTVT.